The 5 T cell receptor beta chains presented below share a single source sample, sequenced in a study of blood T cell repertoires in COVID-19. Here immunoSEQ multiplex PCR was the method, and the copy in TCRdb shows in-frame clones only, minus some. The sample lists 45,000 to 50,000 clones, about nine tenths occurring once. Source material: peripheral blood. These receptors were collected from a woman of 80 years or more with COVID-19, enrolled during active disease.

This chain uses TRBV3-1 (or the pseudogene TRBV3-2) with TRBJ1-1, with TRBD1 matching 8 bases. CDR3 length: 14 residues. The V segment lost 3 bases and the J segment 5 bases; nucleotides outside the gene matches: 5. Germline CDR1 LGHDT, CDR2 YNNKEL (reference sequence). The CDR3 spells CASSQLYRGTEAFF. The DNA for the CDR3 is TGTGCCAGCAGCCAGCTGTACAGGGGGACTGAAGCTTTCTTT.

The genes are TRBV19 and TRBJ1-5, with D perhaps matching TRBD1 (5 bases). Germline CDR1 LNHDA, CDR2 SQIVND (reference sequence). CDR3 length: 17 residues. V gave up 3 bases and J gave up 1 base, with 16 bases separating them. CDR3 residues: CASSIGQGTISNQPQHF. CDR3 DNA: TGTGCCAGTAGTATCGGCCAAGGGACTATAAGCAATCAGCCCCAGCATTTT.

The rearrangement links TRBV6-5 to TRBJ2-7, with D possibly being TRBD1 (7 bases). CDR3 length: 13 residues. V was shortened by 5 bases and J by 7 bases, with 15 bases between the two germline ends. Germline V CDR1 and CDR2: MNHEY, SVGAGI. The CDR3 DNA is TGTGCCAGCAGTCCCAGGGGGGAATGGGAGCAGTACTTC. Translation gives CASSPRGEWEQYF.

The chain uses TRBV12-2 and TRBJ2-5; the table gives TRBD1 as D, unverified against the DNA. TRBV12-2 is assigned pseudogene status. The CDR3 is 17 residues long. CDR3 sequence: CASRPDPAYRGQETQYF. The CDR3, as DNA: TGTGCAAGTCGCCCCGATCCTGCTTACAGGGGCCAAGAGACCCAGTACTTC.

This chain joins TRBV24-1 and TRBJ1-4; unclear D gene. This CDR3 region has 16 residues. Germline CDR1 KGHDR, CDR2 SFDVKD. Trimming took 3 bases from V and 0 from J, leaving 10 bases between them. Here the CDR3 reads CATSDASGATNEKLFF. The DNA for the CDR3 is TGTGCCACCAGTGATGCGAGCGGTGCAACTAATGAAAAACTGTTTTTT.